This T cell receptor beta chain was recorded in a study of OX40 agonist ivuxolimab in advanced cancers. Looking at the study overall: Partial responses occurred in three patients (one hepatocellular carcinoma, two cutaneous melanoma).

Germline V gene sequence: CDR1 MNHNS, CDR2 SASEGT. CDR3 length equals 14 residues. V lost 9 bases to trimming and J lost 4 bases; unmatched junction nucleotides: 12. Using immunoSEQ multiplex PCR, the repertoire was profiled, and TCRdb retains in-frame clones only, with some absent. There are tens of thousands of clones in the sample; roughly 91% occur only once, and around 0.33% lies in the top ten. This chain connects TRBV6-1 to TRBJ2-7; 7 bases fit TRBD2. The TCR comes from an adult with an advanced solid tumor such as melanoma, head and neck, liver or kidney cancer. The material sequenced was CD4+ or CD8+ T cells sorted from blood, taken in a trial of the OX40 agonist ivuxolimab. The CDR3 reads CASIDSGSSYEQYF. The CDR3 DNA sequence: TGTGCCAGTATAGATAGCGGGTCTTCTTACGAGCAGTACTTC.